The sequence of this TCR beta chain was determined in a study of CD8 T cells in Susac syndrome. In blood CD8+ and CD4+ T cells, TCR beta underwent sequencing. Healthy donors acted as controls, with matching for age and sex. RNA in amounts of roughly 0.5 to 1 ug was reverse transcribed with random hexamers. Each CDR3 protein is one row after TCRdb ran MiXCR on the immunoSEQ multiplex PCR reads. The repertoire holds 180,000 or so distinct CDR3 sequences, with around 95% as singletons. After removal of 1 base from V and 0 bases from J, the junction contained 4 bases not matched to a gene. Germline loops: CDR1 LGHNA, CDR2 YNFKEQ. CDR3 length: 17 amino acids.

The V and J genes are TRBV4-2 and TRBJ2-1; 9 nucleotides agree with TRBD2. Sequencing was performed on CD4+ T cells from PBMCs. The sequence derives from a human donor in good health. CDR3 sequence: CASSQVTSGSSYNEQFF. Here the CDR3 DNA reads TGTGCCAGCAGCCAAGTGACTAGCGGTAGCTCCTACAATGAGCAGTTCTTC.